The TCR beta chain under discussion was sequenced for a study of CD8 T cells in ankylosing spondylitis. Study results and limitations: A CD8+ phenotype characterized the disease-linked clones, which were relatively rare in peripheral blood.

TCRdb fed the 5' RACE reads into MiXCR, producing one record per CDR3 protein. Of under 250,000 distinct CDR3 sequences in the sample, roughly 32% were seen once. This clonotype showed up just a few times. Its antigen is not identified. V lost 8 bases to trimming and J lost 0 bases, with 4 bases between them. CDR3 length: 12 residues. Per germline, CDR1 MNHEY and CDR2 SMNVEV (reference sequence). The sequence was collected from a male donor with ankylosing spondylitis or in good health (not recorded which). The chain uses TRBV27 and TRBJ2-2; D gene uncertain. Sample: blood, either unsorted or a sorted T cell fraction (not recorded which). The DNA for the CDR3 is TGTGCCAGCGGGGCGAACACCGGGGAGCTGTTTTTT. This sequence encodes CASGANTGELFF.